This T cell receptor (beta chain) appears in the sequencing data of a study of molecular identifiers for immune sequencing clone quantification. Sorting recovered naive CD8 T cells on a CD8+CD4-CCR7+CD45RA+ profile. For bulk TCR libraries, previously described methods and listed TCR primers were used. Each CDR3 protein is one row after TCRdb ran MiXCR on the PCR reads. The sample yields 85,000 to 90,000 distinct CDR3 sequences, 20% to 30% seen once. Study outcomes and limitations: Clonotypes surpassing 20 RNA copies contained over 97% of effector molecules, versus under 1% in naive cells.

This clonotype appeared many times. Its matching antigen is unknown. The germline V gene has CDR1 SGHRS and CDR2 YFSETQ. V shed 2 bases and J 2 bases; nucleotides not matched to a gene: 2. This CDR3 is built from 15 residues. Sample: naive CD8+ T cells from blood, with Jurkat cell RNA spiked in. The subset: FACS-sorted CD8+CD4-CCR7+CD45RA+ naive T cells. This chain joins TRBV5-1 and TRBJ2-3; 10 nucleotides align to TRBD2. The source of this sequence is a human donor in good health. Some libraries in this study had Jurkat cell RNA spiked in. As DNA, the CDR3 is TGCGCCAGCAGCTTACTAGCGGGGAACACAGATACGCAGTATTTT. Amino acids: CASSLLAGNTDTQYF.